Sequencing of this T cell receptor (beta chain) was carried out in a study of OX40 agonist ivuxolimab in advanced cancers. Study-wide background: Prior checkpoint blockade (anti-PD-1, anti-PD-L1 or anti-CTLA-4) was permitted; approximately 40% had it.

V lost 0 bases and J lost 7, with 12 bases in between. Germline-derived CDR1 and CDR2 are WNHNN and SYGVQD (reference sequence). This CDR3 is 14 amino acids long. This table comes from immunoSEQ multiplex PCR, and its TCRdb copy is limited to in-frame clones, with some not included. The table records fewer than 90,000 clones, 85% to 90% of them present only once. The sample consisted of CD4+ or CD8+ T cells sorted from blood, taken in a trial of the OX40 agonist ivuxolimab. The rearrangement links TRBV10-1 to TRBJ1-2; possible D gene TRBD1, 6 bases. The source of this sequence is an adult with an advanced solid tumor such as melanoma, head and neck, liver or kidney cancer. The CDR3 nucleotides read TGCGCCAGCAGTGAGTCGAACAGGGTCTTTGGCTACACCTTC. It specifies CASSESNRVFGYTF.